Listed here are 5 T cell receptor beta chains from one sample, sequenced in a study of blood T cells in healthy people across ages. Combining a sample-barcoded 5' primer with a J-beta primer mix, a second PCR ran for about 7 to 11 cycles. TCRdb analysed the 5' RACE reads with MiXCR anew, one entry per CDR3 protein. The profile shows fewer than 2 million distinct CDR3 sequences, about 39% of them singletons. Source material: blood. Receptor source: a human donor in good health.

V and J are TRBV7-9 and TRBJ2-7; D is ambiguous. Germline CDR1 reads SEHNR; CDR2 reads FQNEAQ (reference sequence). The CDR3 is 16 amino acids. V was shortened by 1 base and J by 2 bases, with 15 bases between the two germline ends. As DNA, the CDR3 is TGTGCCAGCAGCTTAGACTGGGCAGCCGACCCCTACGAGCAGTACTTC. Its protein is CASSLDWAADPYEQYF.

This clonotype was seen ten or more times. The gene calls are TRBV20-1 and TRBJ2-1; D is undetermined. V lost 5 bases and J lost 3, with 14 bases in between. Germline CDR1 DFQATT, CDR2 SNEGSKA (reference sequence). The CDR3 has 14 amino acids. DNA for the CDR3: TGCAGTGCTTGGAGCAATTTTAGCTACAATGAGCAGTTCTTC. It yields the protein CSAWSNFSYNEQFF.

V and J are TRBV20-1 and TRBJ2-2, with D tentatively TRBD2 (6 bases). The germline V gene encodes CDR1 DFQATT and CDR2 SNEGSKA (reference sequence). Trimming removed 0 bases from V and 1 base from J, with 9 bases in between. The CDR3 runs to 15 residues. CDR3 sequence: CSARDHSGNTGELFF. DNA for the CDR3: TGCAGTGCTAGAGATCATAGCGGGAACACCGGGGAGCTGTTTTTT.

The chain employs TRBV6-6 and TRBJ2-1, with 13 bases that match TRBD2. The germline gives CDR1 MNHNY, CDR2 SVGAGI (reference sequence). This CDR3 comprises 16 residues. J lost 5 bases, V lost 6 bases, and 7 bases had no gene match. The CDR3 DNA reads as TGTGCCAGCAGCAATGGACTAGCGGGGGTCAACAATGAGCAGTTCTTC. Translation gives CASSNGLAGVNNEQFF.

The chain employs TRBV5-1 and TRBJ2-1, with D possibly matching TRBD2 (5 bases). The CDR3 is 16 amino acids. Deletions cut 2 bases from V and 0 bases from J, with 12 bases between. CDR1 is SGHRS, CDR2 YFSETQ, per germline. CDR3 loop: CASSFVGSTSYNEQFF. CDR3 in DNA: TGCGCCAGCAGCTTTGTGGGGAGCACCTCCTACAATGAGCAGTTCTTC. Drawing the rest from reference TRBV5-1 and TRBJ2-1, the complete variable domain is KAGVTQTPRYLIKTRGQQVTLSCSPISGHRSVSWYQQTPGQGLQFLFEYFSETQRNKGNFPGRFSGRQFSNSRSEMNVSTLELGDSALYLCASSFVGSTSYNEQFFGPGTRLTVL.